This TCR beta chain was found in a study of blood T cell repertoires in COVID-19 (dated by TCRdb to between 2020 and 2021). Background on the whole study: Samples from collaborators originated in the United States, Italy and Spain and spanned both the acute and convalescent phases of COVID-19. The prospective study material was composed of cDNA or gDNA derived from T cells, B-cell-depleted T cells, or PBMCs. Where available, HLA class I and class II types were taken from metadata supplied by the sample provider and were not determined by assay-based typing. A freely available public database, intended as a resource for researchers studying the immune response to SARS-CoV-2, is where the repertoires were released. The dataset comprised deeply sampled blood TCRbeta repertoires from subjects exposed to, actively infected with, or recovered from COVID-19. The samples were drawn from the first 160 participants of the ongoing ImmuneRACE study and from 1,254 subjects provided by 6 global collaborators. Nearly every sample came with metadata listing a de-identified subject ID, COVID-19 status, age in years and sex.

This clone was detected only once. It lacks a known antigen. No much larger clone exists at a distance of one base, and base qualities are not known. General findings and caveats noted by the study authors: The amount of clinical and demographic metadata varied by source and participant and was provided uncurated.

V and J are truncated by 4 bases and 1 base respectively, leaving an intervening sequence of 7 bases. The CDR3 covers 13 residues, taking in both the cysteine and the phenylalanine. Only the CDR3 DNA stays, 39 bases, in frame from base 1. CDR1 and CDR2 are read off the germline V gene as ENHRY and SYGVKD. The immunoSEQ Assay, a bias-controlled multiplex PCR, was used to amplify TCRbeta CDR3 regions from genomic DNA. The original pipeline was this. The number of nucleated cells in each sample was estimated by amplification of reference gene primers within the assay. To quantify the absolute abundance of each unique TCRbeta CDR3 rearrangement, sequence reads were collapsed and filtered. For each sample, productive Simpson clonality was calculated by taking the square root of Simpson's diversity index across productive rearrangements. In TCRdb, the immuneACCESS table is reduced to in-frame sequences with V and J assigned. These tables do not hold every clone; where another copy was compared, an unresolved V gene accounts for under half, and the others remain unexplained. From that table come the V and J calls and clone size; the DNA was used to work out D and trimming. The sample table shows 100,000 to 130,000 clones, and around 90% are seen once. Jointly, the top ten make up roughly 1.2% of the sample.

Collaborating institutions collected whole blood in K2EDTA tubes following their own protocols. For TCRbeta analysis, collaborator samples were shipped as frozen whole blood, as isolated PBMCs, or as DNA extracted from either sample type. The sequenced material came from peripheral blood. The sequence was obtained from a woman aged 30 to 39 with acute or convalescent COVID-19. The rearranged chain carries TRBV10-3 and TRBJ1-1; the D region possibly corresponds to TRBD1 (5 bases align). In nucleotides, the sequence is TGTGCCATCAGTGGGACATGGAACACTGAAGCTTTCTTT. Its product reads: CAISGTWNTEAFF.